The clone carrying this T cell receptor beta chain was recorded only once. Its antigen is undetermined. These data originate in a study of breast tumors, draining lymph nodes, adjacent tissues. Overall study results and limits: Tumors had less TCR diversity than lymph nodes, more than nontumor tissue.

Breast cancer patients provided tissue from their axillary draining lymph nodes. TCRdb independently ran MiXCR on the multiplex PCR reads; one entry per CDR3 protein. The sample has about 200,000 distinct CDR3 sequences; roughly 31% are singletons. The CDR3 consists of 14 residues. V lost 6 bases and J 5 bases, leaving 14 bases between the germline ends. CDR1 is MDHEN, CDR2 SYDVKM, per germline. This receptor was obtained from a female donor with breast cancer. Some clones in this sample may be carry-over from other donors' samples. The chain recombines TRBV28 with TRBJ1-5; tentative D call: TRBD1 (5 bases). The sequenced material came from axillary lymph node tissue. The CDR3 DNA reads TGTGCCAGCAGAGAGAGGCAGGGCTATCAGCCCCAGCATTTT. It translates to CASRERQGYQPQHF.